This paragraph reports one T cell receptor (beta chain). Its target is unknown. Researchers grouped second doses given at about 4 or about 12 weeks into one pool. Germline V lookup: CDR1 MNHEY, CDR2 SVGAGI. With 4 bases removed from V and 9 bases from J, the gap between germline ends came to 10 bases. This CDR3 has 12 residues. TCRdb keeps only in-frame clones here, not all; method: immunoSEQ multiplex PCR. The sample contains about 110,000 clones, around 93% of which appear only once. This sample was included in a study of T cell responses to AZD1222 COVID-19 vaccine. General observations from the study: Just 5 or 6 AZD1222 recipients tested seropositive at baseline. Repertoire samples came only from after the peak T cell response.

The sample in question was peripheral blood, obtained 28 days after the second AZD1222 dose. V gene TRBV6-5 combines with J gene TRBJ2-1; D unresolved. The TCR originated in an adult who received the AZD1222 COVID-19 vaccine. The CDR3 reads CASSSRGLEQFF. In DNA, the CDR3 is TGTGCCAGCAGTTCCCGAGGTCTTGAGCAGTTCTTC.